Shown below are 17 T cell receptor beta chains from a single sample sequenced in a study of shared clonotypes between healthy human individuals. The table came from immunoSEQ multiplex PCR; TCRdb's copy has only in-frame clones and leaves some out. The sample lists about 490,000 clones; roughly 78% were seen once. Material: PBMCs. These receptor sequences come from a woman between 40 and 55 years old in good health. Some clones in this sample may be carry-over from other donors' samples.

This chain links TRBV7-9 with TRBJ1-2; the match to TRBD1 covers 10 bases. Per germline, CDR1 SEHNR and CDR2 FQNEAQ (reference sequence). The CDR3 consists of 17 residues. With 5 bases clipped from V and 4 bases from J, the junction kept 13 bases outside the gene matches. The CDR3 DNA is TGTGCCAGCAGCCCCGAGCCCGGGACAGGGGAAATCTATGGCTACACCTTC. Its protein is CASSPEPGTGEIYGYTF.

Details on this clone: A read error is likely here: a far larger clone is one base away. This chain uses TRBV2 with TRBJ2-5, with 9 bases identical to TRBD1. Germline lookup yields CDR1 SNHLY and CDR2 FYNNEI. The CDR3 length is 15 residues. The CDR3 nucleotides are TGTGCCAGCAGCGCTATGGGGACAGGGATAGAGGCCCAGTACTTC. Its protein product is CASSAMGTGIEAQYF.

This chain links TRBV6-1 with TRBJ1-5; a weak D match, TRBD1 (6 bases). Trimming took off 0 bases at V and 3 bases at J, with 12 bases between the two ends. The germline V gene has CDR1 MNHNS and CDR2 SASEGT. The CDR3 runs to 16 residues. The CDR3 protein is CASSEAGGLLNQPQHF. The CDR3 bases are TGTGCCAGCAGTGAAGCAGGGGGGCTCCTCAATCAGCCCCAGCATTTT.

This sequence joins TRBV5-1 and TRBJ1-2; 8 bases match TRBD1. Losses at the gene ends were 0 bases for V and 6 bases for J; bases not matched to a gene: 1. This CDR3 comprises 13 residues. The V gene's germline CDR1 is SGHRS and CDR2 YFSETQ. CDR3 bases: TGCGCCAGCAGCTTGGCGGGACAGGATGGCTACACCTTC. Its translation: CASSLAGQDGYTF.

The CDR3 spells CATRSGSGTYNEQFF. As DNA, the CDR3 is TGTGCCACTCGGAGTGGTAGCGGTACCTACAATGAGCAGTTCTTC. The rearrangement uses TRBV19 and TRBJ2-1, with a weak D call TRBD2 (6 bases). V lost 10 bases and J lost 2, with 18 bases in between. Germline assignment: CDR1 LNHDA and CDR2 SQIVND (reference sequence). This CDR3 is 15 amino acids long.

This chain connects TRBV2 to TRBJ2-7; TRBD2 matches 9 bases. The CDR3 is 14 amino acids. Trimming cost V 4 bases and J 0 bases; bases outside gene matches: 1. Per the germline V gene, CDR1 is SNHLY and CDR2 is FYNNEI. The CDR3 bases are TGTGCCAGCAGTGGGACTAGCGACTCCTACGAGCAGTACTTC. This translates into CASSGTSDSYEQYF.

V gene TRBV29-1 combines with J gene TRBJ1-1, with D uncertain. Germline V lookup: CDR1 SQVTM, CDR2 ANQGSEA. V was shortened by 3 bases and J by 1 base, with 6 bases between the two germline ends. This CDR3 spans 12 amino acids. CDR3 residues: CSVDRGNTEAFF. CDR3 sequence (DNA): TGCAGCGTTGATCGGGGGAACACTGAAGCTTTCTTT.

V gene TRBV4-1 combines with J gene TRBJ2-3, with D possibly matching TRBD1 (8 bases). The germline CDR1 and CDR2 sequences are MGHRA and YSYEKL. The CDR3 spans 17 residues. V gave up 2 bases and J gave up 5 bases, with 20 bases separating them. In DNA form, the CDR3 reads TGCGCCAGCAGCCAATCAGACAGGGGCCAGCGGGGAGATACGCAGTATTTT. Translated, it gives CASSQSDRGQRGDTQYF.

V and J are TRBV6-6 and TRBJ1-4, with 8 bases that match TRBD1. CDR3 size: 15 residues. V shed 6 bases, J shed 13 bases, and the junction held 16 bases outside the gene matches. Germline lookup yields CDR1 MNHNY and CDR2 SVGAGI (reference sequence). CDR3: CASSRNGQGLIRLFF. CDR3 sequence (DNA): TGTGCCAGCAGCCGCAATGGACAGGGCTTGATTAGACTGTTTTTT.

The chain has TRBV7-8 and TRBJ2-1; 11 bases line up with TRBD2. The length of the CDR3 is 16 residues. Germline V lookup: CDR1 SGHVS, CDR2 FQNEAQ. The junction had 8 bases not matched to a gene; V was cut back by 5 bases and J by 5 bases. The CDR3, as DNA: TGTGCCAGCAGCCGACTACTAGCGGGAGAGGACAATGAGCAGTTCTTC. This encodes CASSRLLAGEDNEQFF.

This chain links TRBV2 with TRBJ2-1, with 11 bases aligning to TRBD2. This CDR3 is built from 17 residues. With V trimmed by 8 bases and J by 0 bases, 9 bases remained unmatched. CDR1 is SNHLY and CDR2 is FYNNEI in the germline V gene. As DNA, the CDR3 is TGTGCCAGCGTTAGCGGGAGGGCCGGGGGCTCCTACAATGAGCAGTTCTTC. Residues: CASVSGRAGGSYNEQFF.

This sequence joins TRBV4-1 and TRBJ2-1; TRBD2 matches at 9 bases. The germline CDR1 and CDR2 sequences are MGHRA and YSYEKL. The CDR3 has 17 residues. V lost 4 bases and J lost 4; bases outside the gene matches: 11. DNA for the CDR3: TGCGCCAGCAGCCGCGGGGGCGGGGGGGTCGAATACAATGAGCAGTTCTTC. Translating it yields CASSRGGGGVEYNEQFF.

V and J are TRBV15 and TRBJ2-7, with D tentatively TRBD2 (5 bases). The germline CDR1 and CDR2 sequences are LNHNV and YYDKDF (reference sequence). Trimming removed 3 bases from V and 6 bases from J, with 15 bases in between. This CDR3 has 14 amino acids. The CDR3 here is CATSSGIQVSEQYF. As DNA, the CDR3 is TGTGCCACCAGCAGCGGGATCCAGGTTAGCGAGCAGTACTTC. The entire variable domain, with the rest obtained from reference TRBV15 and TRBJ2-7, is as follows: DAMVIQNPRYQVTQFGKPVTLSCSQTLNHNVMYWYQQKSSQAPKLLFHYYDKDFNNEADTPDNFQSRRPNTSFCFLDIRSPGLGDTAMYLCATSSGIQVSEQYFGPGTRLTVT.

This clone has just one count. The chain carries TRBV5-4 and TRBJ2-7; no reliable D call. CDR3 size: 12 residues. The V gene's germline CDR1 is SGHNT and CDR2 YYREEE (reference sequence). V was pared by 4 bases and J by 2 bases, with 7 bases between. CDR3 nucleotides: TGTGCCAGCAGCGGTGATGCCTACGAGCAGTACTTC. Translated, it gives CASSGDAYEQYF.

About this clone: The sample contains more than one DNA sequence encoding this CDR3. The CDR3 bases are TGCAGTGCTAGCCCCCAAGAGACCCAGTACTTC. Translation: CSASPQETQYF. The chain combines TRBV20-1 with TRBJ2-5; D not resolved. Germline CDR1 and CDR2: DFQATT and SNEGSKA (reference sequence). The ends were cut back, 3 bases at V and 1 base at J, with 3 bases in the middle. The CDR3 covers 11 residues.

This clone was seen a handful of times. This chain uses TRBV15 with TRBJ2-1; D may correspond to TRBD1 or TRBD2 (5 bases each). This CDR3 region has 15 residues. The V gene lost 3 bases and the J gene lost 7 bases, with 16 bases spanning the gap. CDR1 is LNHNV, CDR2 YYDKDF, per germline (reference sequence). The CDR3 DNA reads as TGTGCCACCAGCAGCGGGACCGCCTGGTGGAATGAGCAGTTCTTC. It specifies CATSSGTAWWNEQFF.

The DNA of the CDR3 is TGTGCCAGCACACGCCGCTCTGGGGCCAACGTCCTGACTTTC. Encoded protein: CASTRRSGANVLTF. J is TRBJ2-6 and V is TRBV28; D not certain. The CDR3 runs 14 residues. Trimming left V 7 bases short and J 0 bases short, with 7 bases between. Germline CDR1 MDHEN, CDR2 SYDVKM.